This T cell receptor (beta chain) was found in a study of CD8+ T cells in alopecia areata. Study results and limitations: Although TCR sharing was seen in mice, sharing across patients was less clear, possibly for HLA-related reasons. Higher clonality than in normal scalp was seen in lesional scalp, especially alopecia totalis/universalis. Sequencing of scalp samples also includes resident alphabeta T cells from normal skin.

In its sample, this clone was seen a few times. What it recognizes is unknown. Germline V lookup: CDR1 LGHNA, CDR2 YSLEER. The CDR3 length is 14 residues. V lost 5 bases to trimming and J lost 0 bases, with 9 bases between them. RNA extraction and reverse transcription yielded cDNA as sequencing template. The table came from immunoSEQ multiplex PCR; TCRdb's copy has only in-frame clones and leaves some out. The sample contains about 110,000 clones, around 59% of which appear only once. The specimen sequenced was CD8+ T cells sorted from blood. The chain employs TRBV4-3 and TRBJ2-3; D is possibly TRBD1 (5 bases). The TCR was taken from a human donor in good health. Written as DNA, the CDR3 is TGCGCCAGCAGCTTGGGGCGCAGCACAGATACGCAGTATTTT. It codes for CASSLGRSTDTQYF.